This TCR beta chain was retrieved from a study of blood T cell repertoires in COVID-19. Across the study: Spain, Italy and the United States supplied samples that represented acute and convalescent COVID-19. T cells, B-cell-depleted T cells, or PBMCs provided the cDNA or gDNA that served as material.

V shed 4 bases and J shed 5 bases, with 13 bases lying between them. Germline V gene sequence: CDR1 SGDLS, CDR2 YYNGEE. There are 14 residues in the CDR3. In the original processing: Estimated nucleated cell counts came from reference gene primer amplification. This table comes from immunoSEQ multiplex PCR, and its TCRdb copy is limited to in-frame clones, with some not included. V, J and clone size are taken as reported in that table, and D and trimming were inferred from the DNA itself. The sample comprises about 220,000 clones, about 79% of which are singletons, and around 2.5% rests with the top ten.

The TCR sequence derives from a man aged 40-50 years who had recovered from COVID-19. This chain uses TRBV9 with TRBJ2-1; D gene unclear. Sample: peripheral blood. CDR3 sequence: CASSSHSSNNEQFF. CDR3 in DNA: TGTGCCAGCAGCAGTCACAGCTCTAACAATGAGCAGTTCTTC.